The clone carrying this T cell receptor (beta chain) was seen a few times. The antigen is unknown. Sequencing libraries for TCR beta were prepared with iRepertoire HTBI primers and Arm-PCR of CDR3 regions. In TCRdb, the multiplex PCR reads were re-called with MiXCR into one record per CDR3 protein. The sample includes around 420,000 distinct CDR3 sequences, 15% to 19% of them seen just once. These data belong to a study of regulatory T cells in long-lasting Graves disease. Stated time point: newly diagnosed GD, antithyroid drugs for less than 3 months. PBMCs provided the RNA from which the TCR library was made. Patients hailed from an endocrinology department in Xi'an, China. Trimming cost V 6 bases and J 0 bases; bases outside gene matches: 12. Germline-derived CDR1 and CDR2 are MNHEY and SVGEGT. The CDR3 consists of 17 residues. Whole-study findings and limits: TRBV28, TRBJ1-2 and TRBJ2-5 were favored in persistent disease.

The rearrangement joins TRBV6-2 or TRBV6-3 to TRBJ2-3; 7 positions match TRBD2. The sequences come from peripheral blood mononuclear cells (PBMCs), collected at new diagnosis, from a patient treated with antithyroid drugs. This TCR derives from a female donor with Graves disease. CDR3 bases: TGTGCCAGCAGCCCGCGAAGCGGGGAGCCTAGCACAGATACGCAGTATTTT. Translation: CASSPRSGEPSTDTQYF.